This TCR beta chain appears in the sequencing data of a study of blood T cell repertoires in COVID-19. Turning to the study itself: Specimens from acute and convalescent COVID-19 originated in the United States, Italy and Spain.

The V gene's germline CDR1 is SGHKS and CDR2 YYEKEE (reference sequence). The CDR3 is 17 amino acids. J was trimmed by 5 bases and V by 4 bases; bases with no gene match: 17. Donors in Cohort 3 counted as recovered after two negative PCRs, clearance, or symptom resolution. TCRdb's copy holds only in-frame clones and misses some; the assay was immunoSEQ multiplex PCR. The sample consists of about 180,000 clones, approximately 80% of them appearing once. The chain has TRBV5-5 and TRBJ1-1; TRBD1 agrees at 7 bases. The receptor was isolated from a man in his fifties who had recovered from COVID-19. Sequencing was performed on PBMCs or T cells enriched from blood (not recorded which). For the CDR3, the DNA is TGTGCCAGCAGCCCTGACCCCCGACAGGGTCGGGAAACTGAAGCTTTCTTT. It yields the protein CASSPDPRQGRETEAFF.